Each of the 2 T cell receptor beta chains below was sequenced from the same sample in a study of beta chain features in type 1 diabetes. Expressed TCRB transcripts were sequenced because the entire RNA isolate underwent reverse transcription. Only in-frame clones appear in the TCRdb table, and some are missing; sequencing was by immunoSEQ multiplex PCR. The sample yields 390,000 or so clones, approximately 14% seen once. Input material: naive CD4+ T cells from blood. These TCRs come from a man aged 25 to 40 in good health.

This clone turned up a few times. The chain recombines TRBV6-6 with TRBJ2-5, with D unresolved. Germline loops: CDR1 MNHNY, CDR2 SVGAGI (reference sequence). CDR3 length: 15 amino acids. Trimming stripped 2 bases from V and 7 bases from J, with 17 bases between. The CDR3 is CASSYDPQLVGTQYF. CDR3 in DNA: TGTGCCAGCAGTTACGATCCTCAACTCGTCGGGACCCAGTACTTC.

A few counts support this clone. The chain uses TRBV7-2 and TRBJ2-5; 12 nucleotides align to TRBD2. This CDR3 region has 17 residues. The V gene end was trimmed by 0 bases and the J gene end by 13 bases; junction bases not matched to a gene: 15. Germline-derived CDR1 and CDR2 are SGHTA and FQGNSA. The CDR3 protein is CASSLAMLTSGSWEWYF. The CDR3 nucleotides read TGTGCCAGCAGCTTAGCTATGTTGACTAGCGGGAGTTGGGAATGGTACTTC.